The T cell receptor (beta chain) under discussion was sequenced for a study of OX40 agonist ivuxolimab in advanced cancers. Study-level background: Patients got intravenous ivuxolimab at 0.01 to 10 mg/kg every 2 weeks. Among those enrolled, mean age was around 60 years (range about 23 to 79) and 82.7% were male.

The CDR3 runs 15 residues. Germline V gene data show CDR1 as SGHVS and CDR2 as FQNEAQ. About this clone: Antigen unknown.

TCRdb's copy holds only in-frame clones and misses some; the assay was immunoSEQ multiplex PCR. The sample lists roughly 32,000 clones, around 80% occurring once. Regarding the study as a whole: In the 0.1 to 3.0 mg/kg range, CD4+ and CD8+ blood T cells had expanded clonally by week 6. Low normalized T-cell clonal expansion was additionally recorded for some nonresponders.

Specimen: CD4+ or CD8+ T cells sorted from blood, collected in a trial of the OX40 agonist ivuxolimab. The TCR sequence derives from an adult with an advanced solid tumor such as melanoma, head and neck, liver or kidney cancer. The V and J genes are TRBV7-8 and TRBJ2-5, with 9 nucleotides matching TRBD2. The closer fit of TRBJ2-7 to the DNA end suggests the J call may be wrong. The CDR3 reads CASSLASGGPYEQYF. The CDR3 DNA reads TGTGCCAGCAGCTTAGCCAGCGGGGGGCCCTACGAGCAGTACTTC.